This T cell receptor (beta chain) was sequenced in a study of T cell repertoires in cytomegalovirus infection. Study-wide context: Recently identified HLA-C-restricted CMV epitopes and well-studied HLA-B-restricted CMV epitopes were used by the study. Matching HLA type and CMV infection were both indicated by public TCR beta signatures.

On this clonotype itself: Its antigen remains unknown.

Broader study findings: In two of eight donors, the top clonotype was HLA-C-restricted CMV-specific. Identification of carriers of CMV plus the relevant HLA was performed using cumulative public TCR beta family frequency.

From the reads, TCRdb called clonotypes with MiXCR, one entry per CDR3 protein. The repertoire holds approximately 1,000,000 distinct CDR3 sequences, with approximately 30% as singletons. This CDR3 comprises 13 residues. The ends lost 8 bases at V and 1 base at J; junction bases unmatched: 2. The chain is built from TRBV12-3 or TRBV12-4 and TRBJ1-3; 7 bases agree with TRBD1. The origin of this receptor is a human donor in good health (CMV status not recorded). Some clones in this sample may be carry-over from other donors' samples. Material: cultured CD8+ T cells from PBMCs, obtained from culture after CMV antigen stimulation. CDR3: CASWGQSGNTIYF. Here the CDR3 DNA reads TGTGCCAGCTGGGGACAGTCTGGAAACACCATATATTTT.